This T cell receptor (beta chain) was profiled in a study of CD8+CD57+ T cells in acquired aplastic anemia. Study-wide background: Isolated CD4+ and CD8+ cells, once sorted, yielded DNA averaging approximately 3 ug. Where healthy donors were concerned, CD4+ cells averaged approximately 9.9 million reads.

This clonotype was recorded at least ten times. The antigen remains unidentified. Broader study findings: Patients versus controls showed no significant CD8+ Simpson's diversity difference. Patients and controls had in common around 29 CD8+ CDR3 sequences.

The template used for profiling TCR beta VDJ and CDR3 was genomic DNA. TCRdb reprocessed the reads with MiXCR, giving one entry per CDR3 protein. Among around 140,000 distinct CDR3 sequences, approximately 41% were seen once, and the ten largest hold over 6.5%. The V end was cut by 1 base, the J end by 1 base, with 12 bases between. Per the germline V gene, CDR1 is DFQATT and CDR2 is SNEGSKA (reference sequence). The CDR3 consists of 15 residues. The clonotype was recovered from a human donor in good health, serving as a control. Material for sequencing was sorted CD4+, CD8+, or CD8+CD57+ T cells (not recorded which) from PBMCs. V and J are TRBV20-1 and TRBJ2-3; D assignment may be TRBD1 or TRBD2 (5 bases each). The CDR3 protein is CSARGFRDGTDTQYF. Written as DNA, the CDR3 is TGCAGTGCTAGAGGTTTCCGGGACGGCACAGATACGCAGTATTTT.